This T cell receptor beta chain was retrieved from a study of CD8 T cells in ankylosing spondylitis. TCRdb reprocessed the 5' RACE reads with MiXCR, giving one entry per CDR3 protein. The table records fewer than 450,000 distinct CDR3 sequences, about a sixth of them present only once. Study conclusions and caveats: Seemingly characteristic of ankylosing spondylitis blood was a TCR beta motif consisting of fewer than 10 highly homologous variants.

CDR1 and CDR2 (germline): SGHRS, YFSETQ. The CDR3 spans 14 residues. Trimming left V 3 bases short and J 3 bases short, with 9 bases between. Turning to this clonotype: Its target is unknown.

This chain uses TRBV5-1 with TRBJ1-4, with D maybe TRBD1 (5 bases). The sequenced sample consisted of blood, either unsorted or a sorted T cell fraction (not recorded which). This sequence originates from a male donor with ankylosing spondylitis. CDR3 in amino acids: CASSWGGSNEKLFF. CDR3 DNA: TGCGCCAGCAGCTGGGGGGGGTCTAATGAAAAACTGTTTTTT.